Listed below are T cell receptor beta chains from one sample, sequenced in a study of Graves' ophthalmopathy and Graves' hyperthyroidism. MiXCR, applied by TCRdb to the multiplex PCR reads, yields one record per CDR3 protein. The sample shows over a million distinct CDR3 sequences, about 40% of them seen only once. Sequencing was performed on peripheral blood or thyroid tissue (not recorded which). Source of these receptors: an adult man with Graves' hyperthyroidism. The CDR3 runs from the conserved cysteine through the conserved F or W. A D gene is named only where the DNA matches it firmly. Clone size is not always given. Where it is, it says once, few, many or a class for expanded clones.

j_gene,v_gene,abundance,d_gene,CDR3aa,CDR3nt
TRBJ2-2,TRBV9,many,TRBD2,CASSHSGSGTGELFF,TGTGCCAGCAGCCATAGCGGGAGTGGGACCGGGGAGCTGTTTTTT
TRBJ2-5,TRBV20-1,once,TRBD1,CSATGTGKTQYF,TGCAGTGCTACCGGGACAGGGAAGACCCAGTACTTC
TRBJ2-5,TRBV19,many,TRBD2,CASSISGKETQYF,TGTGCCAGTAGTATTAGCGGGAAAGAGACCCAGTACTTC
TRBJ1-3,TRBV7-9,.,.,CASSFPGTSGNTIYF,TGTGCCAGCAGCTTCCCAGGGACCTCTGGAAACACCATATATTTT
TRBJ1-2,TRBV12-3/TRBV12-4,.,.,CASSSTTRSGVGGYTF,TGTGCCAGCAGTTCGACGACTAGATCAGGGGTAGGAGGCTACACCTTC
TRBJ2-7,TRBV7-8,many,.,CASSLVPSAHEQYF,TGTGCCAGCAGCTTAGTACCCAGCGCGCACGAGCAGTACTTC
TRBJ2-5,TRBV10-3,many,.,CAISDVGMETQYF,TGTGCCATCAGTGACGTGGGTATGGAGACCCAGTACTTC
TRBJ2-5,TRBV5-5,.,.,CASSLVGAGFKETQYF,TGTGCCAGCAGCTTGGTAGGGGCCGGATTCAAAGAGACCCAGTACTTC
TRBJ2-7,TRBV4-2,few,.,CASSQEGSGTTFYEQYF,TGTGCCAGCAGCCAAGAGGGGTCAGGGACCACTTTCTACGAGCAGTACTTC
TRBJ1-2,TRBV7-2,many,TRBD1,CASSLLRGGNYGYTF,TGTGCCAGCAGCTTACTCAGGGGGGGGAACTATGGCTACACCTTC
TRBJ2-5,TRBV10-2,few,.,CASSGPGAQETQYF,TGCGCCAGCAGTGGACCCGGTGCCCAAGAGACCCAGTACTTC
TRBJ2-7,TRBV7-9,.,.,CASSQDRERISSYEQYF,TGCGCCAGCAGCCAAGATCGAGAGCGGATCAGCTCCTACGAGCAGTACTTC
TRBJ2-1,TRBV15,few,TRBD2,CATSRVTSGGTEQFF,TGTGCCACCAGCAGAGTGACTAGCGGGGGGACCGAGCAGTTCTTC
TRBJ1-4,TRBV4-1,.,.,CASSQVLQSNEKLFF,TGCGCCAGCAGCCAAGTGCTACAGTCTAATGAAAAACTGTTTTTT
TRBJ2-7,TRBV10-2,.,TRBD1,CASSLDPGQGNEQYF,TGCGCCAGCAGCTTGGATCCGGGACAGGGTAACGAGCAGTACTTC
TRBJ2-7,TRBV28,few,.,CASGSSGSNYEQYF,TGTGCCAGCGGAAGCTCCGGGTCGAACTACGAGCAGTACTTC
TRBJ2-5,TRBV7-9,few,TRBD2,CASSPYRASGGRETQYF,TGTGCCAGCAGCCCGTACAGGGCTAGCGGGGGGCGGGAGACCCAGTACTTC
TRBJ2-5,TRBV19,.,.,CASSTDSNQETQYF,TGTGCCAGTAGTACTGACAGTAATCAAGAGACCCAGTACTTC
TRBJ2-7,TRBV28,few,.,CASSTTRGRSVYEQYF,TGTGCCAGCAGTACGACTAGGGGGCGGTCTGTCTACGAGCAGTACTTC
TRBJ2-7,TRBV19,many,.,CASSAGVYEQYF,TGTGCCAGTAGTGCCGGAGTCTACGAGCAGTACTTC
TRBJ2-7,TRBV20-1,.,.,CSARDTGRLYEQYF,TGCAGTGCTAGAGATACAGGGAGATTGTACGAGCAGTACTTC
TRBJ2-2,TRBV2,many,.,CASEYGNGELFF,TGTGCCAGCGAGTACGGGAATGGGGAGCTGTTTTTT
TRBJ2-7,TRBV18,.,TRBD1,CASSPGQRSYEQYF,TGTGCCAGCTCACCGGGACAGCGGAGCTACGAGCAGTACTTC
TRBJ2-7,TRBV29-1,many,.,CSVIRGSYEQYF,TGCAGCGTTATAAGGGGAAGCTACGAGCAGTACTTC
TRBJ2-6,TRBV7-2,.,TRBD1,CASSLARDRAYVLTF,TGTGCCAGCAGCTTAGCTCGGGACAGGGCCTACGTCCTGACTTTC
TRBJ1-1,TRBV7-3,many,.,CASSLRRDLRAETEAFF,TGTGCCAGCAGCTTAAGAAGGGACCTCCGGGCGGAGACTGAAGCTTTCTTT
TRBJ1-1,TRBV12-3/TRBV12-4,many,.,CASSLPGRDTEAFF,TGTGCCAGCAGTTTGCCCGGTAGGGACACTGAAGCTTTCTTT
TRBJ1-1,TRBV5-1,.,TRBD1,CASSYTTGGADTEAFF,TGCGCCAGCAGCTACACTACAGGGGGCGCAGACACTGAAGCTTTCTTT
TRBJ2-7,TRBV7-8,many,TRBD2,CASSLGSGAHYEQYF,TGTGCCAGCAGCTTAGGTAGCGGGGCCCACTACGAGCAGTACTTC
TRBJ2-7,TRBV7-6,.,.,CASTPSEGPNYEQYF,TGTGCCAGCACCCCGAGTGAGGGTCCCAATTACGAGCAGTACTTC
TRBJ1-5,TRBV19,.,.,CASSIETGQQPQHF,TGTGCCAGTAGTATAGAAACAGGGCAACAGCCCCAGCATTTT
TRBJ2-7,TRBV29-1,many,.,CSVSQGTNSYEQYF,TGCAGCGTATCACAGGGAACGAACTCCTACGAGCAGTACTTC
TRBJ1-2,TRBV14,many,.,CASSQDRLTPHGYTF,TGTGCCAGCAGCCAAGACCGACTCACACCACATGGCTACACCTTC
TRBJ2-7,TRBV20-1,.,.,CSARPPRQKNYEQYF,TGCAGTGCTAGACCCCCCCGGCAGAAAAACTACGAGCAGTACTTC